Here is one T cell receptor beta chain with its context. Sequencing used immunoSEQ multiplex PCR; TCRdb keeps in-frame clones, though not all of them. The data show about 130,000 clones, 70% to 85% seen once. This entry belongs to a study of blood T cell repertoires in COVID-19. V lost 6 bases to trimming and J lost 3 bases, with 8 bases between them. The CDR3 is 12 residues long. Germline lookup yields CDR1 SNHLY and CDR2 FYNNEI. The TCR was taken from a woman of 80 years or more with acute or convalescent COVID-19. Sequenced input: peripheral blood. This sequence joins TRBV2 and TRBJ2-5; possibly TRBD2 for D (6 bases). CDR3 residues: CASSRGKETQYF. Here the CDR3 DNA reads TGTGCCAGCAGCCGGGGGAAAGAGACCCAGTACTTC.